This TCR beta chain appears in the sequencing data of a study of cytomegalovirus exposure and HLA in healthy donors. Points on this clone: Its antigen remains unknown.

General study findings and limits: Cytomegalovirus-associated status was assigned to 150 to 200 TCR beta chains.

This CDR3 is 14 amino acids long. Germline CDR1 reads SNHLY; CDR2 reads FYNNEI. The V and J ends lost 4 bases and 3 bases, in that order; junction bases with no gene match: 4. The table came from immunoSEQ multiplex PCR; TCRdb's copy has only in-frame clones and leaves some out. The sample includes 100,000 to 150,000 clones, around 94% of them seen just once. Material for sequencing was PBMCs. This chain uses TRBV2 with TRBJ1-1, with 8 nucleotides matching TRBD1. The TCR originated in a woman aged 18-29 years in good health and CMV-seronegative. The DNA of the CDR3 is TGTGCCAGCAGTGGGGACAGGCGGGACACTGAAGCTTTCTTT. Residues: CASSGDRRDTEAFF.